Shown below are 19 T cell receptor beta chains from a single sample sequenced in a study of blood T cells in healthy people across ages. With a J-beta primer mix and a sample-barcoded 5' primer, a second PCR ran about 7 to 11 cycles. TCRdb redid the calling of the 5' RACE reads with MiXCR, one entry per CDR3 protein. The sample lists 800,000 to 950,000 distinct CDR3 sequences, 25% to 30% seen once, with around 9.6% in the top ten. These data were likewise used in another study, on T cells of mothers and their children.

The source material was blood. These receptors all come from a woman aged 40 to 55 in good health.

This clonotype has a single count. V gene TRBV6-2 or TRBV6-3 combines with J gene TRBJ2-5; 9 bases map to TRBD1. The J call may be wrong; the DNA end is better matched by TRBJ2-7. The CDR3 length is 14 residues. CDR1 is MNHEY, CDR2 SVGEGT, per germline. CDR3 sequence reads: CASSPRTGVREQYF. The DNA of the CDR3 is TGTGCCAGCAGTCCAAGGACAGGGGTTCGCGAGCAGTACTTC.

This clonotype turned up a few times. A junction boundary mismatches the germline segment, possibly from a read error. This chain links TRBV6-5 with TRBJ1-1; a possible D gene is TRBD1 (5 bases). The CDR3 spans 14 residues. Germline assignment: CDR1 MNHEY and CDR2 SVGAGI. CDR3: CTSTKGDPRTEAFF. The CDR3 DNA sequence: TGTACCAGCACTAAAGGGGATCCGAGGACTGAAGCTTTCTTT.

This clonotype has a handful of counts. The junction departs from germline at one end; a sequencing error may be responsible. The V and J genes are TRBV7-7 and TRBJ1-4; 8 bases match TRBD1. CDR1 SSHAT and CDR2 FNYEAQ come from the germline V gene (reference sequence). The CDR3 consists of 16 residues. CDR3 DNA: TGTGCTAGCAGCCCCCTCCCCAGGGGGCAGGGGGAAAAACTGTTTTTT. It translates to CASSPLPRGQGEKLFF.

This clonotype occurred many times. The V call is TRBV9, the J call TRBJ1-2; D remains ambiguous. CDR1 and CDR2 from the germline V gene are SGDLS and YYNGEE. Trimming removed 3 bases at V and 8 bases at J, with 11 bases between. The CDR3 length is 12 residues. The CDR3 spells CASSDDWNGYTF. The CDR3 nucleotides read TGTGCCAGCAGCGACGATTGGAACGGCTACACCTTC.

This clonotype has more than one count but fewer than ten. At one boundary the junction diverges from the germline segment, which might be a read error. The chain joins TRBV7-2 to TRBJ2-5, with a weak D call TRBD2 (5 bases). The CDR3 totals 13 residues. In germline, CDR1 is SGHTA, CDR2 FQGNSA. CDR3 sequence: CASSPRRVWEQCF. In DNA form, the CDR3 reads TGTGCCAGCAGCCCTAGACGGGTTTGGGAGCAGTGCTTC.

This clonotype was counted only a few times. A much larger clone is a single base away; this may be a read error. This CDR3 reads CASSQSVFSGGTYEQYF. Here the CDR3 DNA reads TGCGCCAGCAGCCAGTCCGTGTTTAGCGGGGGGACCTACGAGCAGTACTTC. The chain links TRBV4-3 to TRBJ2-7, with 10 bases matching TRBD2. Germline CDR1 is LGHNA and CDR2 is YSLEER. The length of the CDR3 is 17 residues. After removal of 3 bases from V and 2 bases from J, the junction contained 10 bases not matched to a gene.

As for this clonotype: This may arise from a read error, as a much more abundant clone is one base away. The chain couples TRBV7-2 to TRBJ1-2; TRBD1 might be the D (5 bases). Looked up from germline, CDR1 is SGHTA and CDR2 is FQGNSA. This CDR3 has 18 residues. CDR3 DNA sequence: TGTGCCGGCAGCTTAGGTGATCGGGACCCCAGTGCTGGATATGGCTACACCTTC. Translated, it gives CAGSLGDRDPSAGYGYTF.

The J gene is TRBJ1-4, the V gene TRBV20-1, with D tentatively TRBD1 (5 bases). The CDR3 has 14 amino acids. Germline V gene sequence: CDR1 DFQATT, CDR2 SNEGSKA (reference sequence). Trimming cost V 6 bases and J 6 bases, with 17 bases left between them. The CDR3 spells CSAKKRGRDEKLFF. The DNA of the CDR3 is TGCAGTGCGAAGAAGAGGGGCAGGGATGAAAAACTGTTTTTT.

The V gene is TRBV12-3 or TRBV12-4, the J gene TRBJ1-3; D is unresolved. The CDR3 contains 14 residues. Trimming took off 7 bases at V and 0 bases at J, with 10 bases between the two ends. For the CDR3, the DNA is TGTGCCAGCACTAGACGGATCTCTGGAAACACCATATATTTT. Amino acid sequence: CASTRRISGNTIYF.

This clonotype was seen a handful of times. The chain has TRBV7-8 and TRBJ1-2; D is unclear. The CDR3 has 14 residues. V lost 6 bases and J 0 bases, leaving 11 bases between the germline ends. CDR1 and CDR2 from the germline V gene are SGHVS and FQNEAQ. As DNA, the CDR3 is TGTGCCAGCAGTTCGTCGGCTTCTAACTATGGCTACACCTTC. As protein: CASSSSASNYGYTF.

There are a few counts of this clonotype. The J gene is TRBJ2-1, the V gene TRBV18, with D unclear. The V and J ends lost 5 bases and 8 bases respectively, with 19 bases between them. Germline CDR1 KGHSH, CDR2 LQKENI. This CDR3 is built from 15 residues. DNA for the CDR3: TGTGCCAGCTCAGCTACGGTGAACGCTTTCTATGAGCAGTTCTTC. This sequence encodes CASSATVNAFYEQFF. The variable domain in full, completed from reference TRBV18 and TRBJ2-1, reads NAGVMQNPRHLVRRRGQEARLRCSPMKGHSHVYWYRQLPEEGLKFMVYLQKENIIDESGMPKERFSAEFPKEGPSILRIQQVVRGDSAAYFCASSATVNAFYEQFFGPGTRLTVL.

The chain has TRBV7-3 and TRBJ1-5, with TRBD1 identical over 7 bases. This CDR3 spans 16 amino acids. Losses at the gene ends were 1 base for V and 3 bases for J; bases not matched to a gene: 6. Germline V gene lookup returns CDR1 SGHTA and CDR2 FQGTGA. CDR3 sequence: CASSLKYRGPNQPQHF. The CDR3 DNA reads TGTGCCAGCAGCTTAAAATACAGGGGCCCCAATCAGCCCCAGCATTTT.

This chain joins TRBV29-1 and TRBJ1-1; D possibly corresponds to TRBD1 (5 bases). The V gene's germline CDR1 is SQVTM and CDR2 ANQGSEA. The germline V and J ends were trimmed by 3 bases and 6 bases, with 11 bases remaining between them. The CDR3 totals 12 residues. CDR3 sequence: CSVDRDIAEAFF. In DNA form, the CDR3 reads TGCAGCGTTGACAGGGATATCGCTGAAGCTTTCTTT. The variable domain in full, completed from reference TRBV29-1 and TRBJ1-1, reads SAVISQKPSRDICQRGTSLTIQCQVDSQVTMMFWYRQQPGQSLTLIATANQGSEATYESGFVIDKFPISRPNLTFSTLTVSNMSPEDSSIYLCSVDRDIAEAFFGQGTRLTVV.

The CDR3 bases are TGTGCCAGCAGTTTGCGGGAGATCAACTACGAGCAGTACTTC. It specifies CASSLREINYEQYF. The chain has TRBV28 and TRBJ2-7; 7 bases map to TRBD2. The V gene's germline CDR1 is MDHEN and CDR2 SYDVKM. The CDR3 length is 14 residues. With 3 bases clipped from V and 3 bases from J, the junction kept 5 bases outside the gene matches.

The V call is TRBV5-1, the J call TRBJ1-6, with a weak D call TRBD1 (6 bases). Deletions cut 4 bases from V and 8 bases from J, with 22 bases between. This CDR3 spans 17 amino acids. Germline V CDR1 and CDR2: SGHRS, YFSETQ. CDR3 bases: TGCGCCAGCAGCCTCGCCACCACAGGGTTGAGGGATTCACCCCTCCACTTT. Protein product: CASSLATTGLRDSPLHF. Supplemented by reference TRBV5-1 and TRBJ1-6, the full variable domain reads KAGVTQTPRYLIKTRGQQVTLSCSPISGHRSVSWYQQTPGQGLQFLFEYFSETQRNKGNFPGRFSGRQFSNSRSEMNVSTLELGDSALYLCASSLATTGLRDSPLHFGNGTRLTVT.

V usage is TRBV7-2 and J usage is TRBJ1-4, with 7 bases lining up with TRBD1. The CDR3 sequence is 15 residues long. Germline values: CDR1 SGHTA, CDR2 FQGNSA. J lost 7 bases, V lost 4 bases, and 9 bases had no gene match. CDR3 coding DNA: TGTGCCAGCAGCTCAAGGGGGCGCTTAGGTGAAAAACTGTTTTTT. It encodes CASSSRGRLGEKLFF.

This chain links TRBV3-1 with TRBJ2-4, with 11 bases fitting TRBD2. The CDR3 extends over 17 amino acids. J gave up 4 bases and V 0 bases, and 5 bases lay outside the gene matches. Germline V gene data show CDR1 as LGHDT and CDR2 as YNNKEL (reference sequence). CDR3: CASSQELRTSGKNIQYF. CDR3 nucleotides: TGTGCCAGCAGCCAAGAACTCCGGACTAGCGGGAAAAACATTCAGTACTTC.

The chain recombines TRBV5-3 with TRBJ1-1; tentatively, D is TRBD1 (5 bases). TRBV5-3 is reported as an ORF; its role is uncertain. The CDR3 loop spans 13 amino acids. Trimming pared 4 bases from V and 3 bases from J, leaving 10 bases between. CDR3 region: CARSPGPHTEAFF. For the CDR3, the DNA is TGTGCCAGAAGCCCAGGGCCTCACACTGAAGCTTTCTTT.

To note about this clonotype: It may be a read error: a sequence one base away is much more abundant. This chain connects TRBV6-1 to TRBJ2-7, with 7 bases that match TRBD1. The V gene end was trimmed by 8 bases and the J gene end by 0 bases; junction bases not matched to a gene: 4. This CDR3 has 13 amino acids. Germline V gene lookup returns CDR1 MNHNS and CDR2 SASEGT. The CDR3 region has the DNA TGTGCCAGCGGTGGGACAGACTCCTACGAGCAGTACTTC. This codes for CASGGTDSYEQYF.